This TCR beta chain was captured by sequencing in a study of CD8 T cells in Susac syndrome. Overall study context: Treatment status at blood draw for the Susac syndrome patients was therapy-naive, corticosteroids, or intravenous immunoglobulin alone.

Looked up from germline, CDR1 is LGHNA and CDR2 is YNFKEQ. This CDR3 is 18 amino acids long. Germline trimming cut 0 bases from V and 0 bases from J; bases unmatched to any gene: 7. A quantity of about 0.5 to 1 ug RNA underwent reverse transcription using random hexamers. TCRdb re-called the immunoSEQ multiplex PCR reads with MiXCR, one entry per CDR3 protein. The sample lists 150,000 to 200,000 distinct CDR3 sequences, 95% occurring once. The clonotype was recovered from a human donor with Susac syndrome. The sample taken for sequencing was CD8+ T cells from PBMCs. This chain links TRBV4-2 with TRBJ2-1; 8 bases line up with TRBD2. The CDR3 protein is CASSQEGAGGHSYNEQFF. Here the CDR3 DNA reads TGTGCCAGCAGCCAAGAAGGGGCGGGAGGCCACTCCTACAATGAGCAGTTCTTC.